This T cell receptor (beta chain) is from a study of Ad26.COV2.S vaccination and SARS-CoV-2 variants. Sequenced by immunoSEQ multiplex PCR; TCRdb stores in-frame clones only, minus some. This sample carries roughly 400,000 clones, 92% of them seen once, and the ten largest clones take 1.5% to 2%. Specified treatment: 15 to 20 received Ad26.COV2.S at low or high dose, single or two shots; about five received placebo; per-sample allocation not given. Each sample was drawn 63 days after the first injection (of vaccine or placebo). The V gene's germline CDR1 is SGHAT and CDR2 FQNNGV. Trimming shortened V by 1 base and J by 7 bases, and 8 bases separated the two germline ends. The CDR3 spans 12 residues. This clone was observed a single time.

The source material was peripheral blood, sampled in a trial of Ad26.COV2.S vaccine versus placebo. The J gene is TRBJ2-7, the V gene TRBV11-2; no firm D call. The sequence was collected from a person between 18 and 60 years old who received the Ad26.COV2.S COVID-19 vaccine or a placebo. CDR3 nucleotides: TGTGCCAGCAGCTTAGTCCCCTTTGAGCAGTACTTC. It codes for CASSLVPFEQYF.